This T cell receptor beta chain was observed in a study of cytomegalovirus exposure and HLA in healthy donors. The CDR3 sequence is 16 residues long. V shed 3 bases and J 9 bases; nucleotides not matched to a gene: 9. The germline V gene encodes CDR1 SGDLS and CDR2 YYNGEE. Regarding this clone: Its target is unknown.

A multiplex PCR was run with 60 Vbeta primers and 13 Jbeta primers. Clones were sequenced by immunoSEQ multiplex PCR, and TCRdb holds only the in-frame ones, with some missing. The repertoire holds about 100,000 clones, roughly three quarters seen once, with approximately 10% in the top ten. The study, taken as a whole, reports: It was only CMV serostatus that was available as immune exposure information. Exclusion as indistinguishable affected some V segments, including TRBV6-2 and TRBV6-3. Relative to the approximately 660-donor mean, N-insertions were reportedly fewer in an Asian-associated ancestry cluster in a later analysis. Under in vitro conditions, three CMV-associated chains were confirmed as specific for CMV antigens.

The rearrangement uses TRBV9 and TRBJ2-1, with 13 bases that match TRBD2. Sequenced input: PBMCs. The receptor comes from a man aged 40-50 years in good health and CMV-seropositive. DNA for the CDR3: TGTGCCAGCAGCGCCTCGAAACTAGCGGGAGGGATTGAGCAGTTCTTC. This sequence encodes CASSASKLAGGIEQFF. Supplemented by reference TRBV9 and TRBJ2-1, the full variable domain reads DSGVTQTPKHLITATGQRVTLRCSPRSGDLSVYWYQQSLDQGLQFLIQYYNGEERAKGNILERFSAQQFPDLHSELNLSSLELGDSALYFCASSASKLAGGIEQFFGPGTRLTVL.